The 26 T cell receptor beta chains presented below share a single source sample, sequenced in a study of identical twins. MiXCR, run by TCRdb on the 5' RACE reads, gives a single entry per CDR3 protein. The sample lists about 530,000 distinct CDR3 sequences, approximately 20% seen once, with approximately 0.48% in the top ten. This sample also appeared in a second study, on yellow fever vaccine responses in identical twins.

Sample: CD4+ T cells sorted from blood. The source is a woman aged 18-29 years in good health.

This clonotype was detected a few times. The chain uses TRBV11-3 and TRBJ2-2; D may be TRBD1 (5 bases). V was shortened by 6 bases and J by 6 bases, with 11 bases between the two germline ends. Germline CDR1 SGHNT, CDR2 YENEEA. The CDR3 consists of 13 residues. The CDR3 DNA reads TGTGCCAGCAGTATAGTAGGGGCCGGGGAGCTGTTTTTT. Its protein product is CASSIVGAGELFF.

The chain combines TRBV7-8 with TRBJ1-3; maybe TRBD1 (5 bases). CDR3 length: 16 residues. The germline V gene encodes CDR1 SGHVS and CDR2 FQNEAQ. Deletions cut 5 bases from V and 0 bases from J, with 14 bases between. CDR3 nucleotides: TGTGCCAGCAGCACGCTTACGGGGCCCTCTGGAAACACCATATATTTT. Protein sequence: CASSTLTGPSGNTIYF. Together with reference TRBV7-8 and TRBJ1-3, the CDR3 gives the full variable domain: GAGVSQSPRYKVAKRGQDVALRCDPISGHVSLFWYQQALGQGPEFLTYFQNEAQLDKSGLPSDRFFAERPEGSVSTLKIQRTQQEDSAVYLCASSTLTGPSGNTIYFGEGSWLTVV.

The J gene is TRBJ2-7, the V gene TRBV28, with 9 bases that match TRBD1. Germline CDR1 reads MDHEN; CDR2 reads SYDVKM. The CDR3 has 14 amino acids. Trimming cost V 4 bases and J 6 bases; bases outside gene matches: 7. CDR3 nucleotides: TGTGCCAGCAGTTGGGGGACAGGGCAGGCCGAGCAGTACTTC. This encodes CASSWGTGQAEQYF.

The chain has TRBV29-1 and TRBJ2-2, with unresolved D. This CDR3 has 12 amino acids. V lost 4 bases to trimming and J lost 7 bases, with 10 bases between them. In germline, CDR1 is SQVTM, CDR2 ANQGSEA. CDR3 coding DNA: TGCAGCGTTGCTGGTTGGAACGGGGAGCTGTTTTTT. Translation gives CSVAGWNGELFF.

CDR3 protein: CATNDPGASTDTQYF. In DNA form, the CDR3 reads TGTGCCACCAACGACCCTGGGGCAAGCACAGATACGCAGTATTTT. The genes are TRBV24-1 and TRBJ2-3; D might be TRBD1 (5 bases). This CDR3 region has 15 residues. Trimming left V 8 bases short and J 0 bases short, with 14 bases between. From germline, CDR1 is KGHDR and CDR2 SFDVKD.

In its sample, this clonotype was seen many times. V and J are TRBV12-3 or TRBV12-4 and TRBJ1-4, with TRBD1 as a possible D gene (6 bases). The CDR3 sequence is 14 residues long. V lost 3 bases and J lost 5, with 10 bases in between. This CDR3 reads CASSFQGINEKLFF. The CDR3 nucleotides read TGTGCCAGCAGTTTTCAGGGGATCAATGAAAAACTGTTTTTT.

V is TRBV5-1 and J is TRBJ2-3, with 10 bases lining up with TRBD2. Germline CDR1 is SGHRS and CDR2 is YFSETQ. The CDR3 consists of 18 residues. V was clipped by 0 bases and J by 4 bases; unmatched bases: 11. The CDR3 loop is CASSLAVSSGSIPDTQYF. CDR3 bases: TGCGCCAGCAGCTTGGCCGTTTCTAGCGGGAGCATCCCAGATACGCAGTATTTT.

The chain combines TRBV5-1 with TRBJ2-1; TRBD1 matches at 9 bases. The CDR3 spans 15 residues. J gave up 2 bases and V 4 bases, and 4 bases lay outside the gene matches. Per the germline V gene, CDR1 is SGHRS and CDR2 is YFSETQ. The CDR3 loop reads CASSPDRGPYNEQFF. CDR3 nucleotide sequence: TGCGCCAGCAGCCCGGACAGGGGTCCCTACAATGAGCAGTTCTTC. Based on the CDR3 plus reference TRBV5-1 and TRBJ2-1, the full variable domain is KAGVTQTPRYLIKTRGQQVTLSCSPISGHRSVSWYQQTPGQGLQFLFEYFSETQRNKGNFPGRFSGRQFSNSRSEMNVSTLELGDSALYLCASSPDRGPYNEQFFGPGTRLTVL.

This clonotype was counted only a few times. The V and J genes are TRBV5-5 and TRBJ1-2; the match to TRBD1 covers 9 bases. The CDR3 loop spans 14 amino acids. V trimming: 6 bases; J trimming: 5 bases; junction bases outside the gene matches: 8. Germline lookup yields CDR1 SGHKS and CDR2 YYEKEE (reference sequence). CDR3 in DNA: TGTGCCAGCACCTTCGCTGGACAGGGGTATGGCTACACCTTC. Translated: CASTFAGQGYGYTF.

This chain links TRBV2 with TRBJ2-3; either TRBD1 or TRBD2 may supply D (6 bases each). With 6 bases removed from V and 5 bases from J, the gap between germline ends came to 18 bases. CDR3 length: 15 residues. The germline V gene encodes CDR1 SNHLY and CDR2 FYNNEI. CDR3 nucleotides: TGTGCCAGCAGAGGGGGGCGGACCCTCTTAGATACGCAGTATTTT. The encoded protein is CASRGGRTLLDTQYF.

This chain uses TRBV28 with TRBJ2-4; 7 bases agree with TRBD2. The length of the CDR3 is 16 residues. Germline V CDR1 and CDR2: MDHEN, SYDVKM. V dropped 5 bases and J dropped 1; count of bases not matched to a gene: 8. The DNA of the CDR3 is TGTGCCAGCAGTCCCCAACCAGCGGGGGCCAAAAACATTCAGTACTTC. Translating gives CASSPQPAGAKNIQYF.

Many counts were recorded for this clonotype. This chain uses TRBV5-5 with TRBJ2-5, with D perhaps TRBD1 (6 bases). The germline gives CDR1 SGHKS, CDR2 YYEKEE (reference sequence). The CDR3 sequence is 14 residues long. Between the trimmed V and J ends, which lost 4 bases and 2 bases, there was a span of 12 bases. In nucleotides, the CDR3 is TGTGCCAGCAGCGTGGGACACACACAAGAGACCCAGTACTTC. Residues: CASSVGHTQETQYF.

This clonotype was seen a handful of times. The chain carries TRBV29-1 and TRBJ2-3; TRBD1 aligns across 9 bases. CDR1 and CDR2 (germline): SQVTM, ANQGSEA. The trim removed 4 bases at V and 6 bases at J, leaving 11 bases unmatched. The CDR3 covers 15 residues. The CDR3 coding sequence is TGCAGCGTTGCTTCAGGACAGGGGATATCGGATACGCAGTATTTT. Translation gives CSVASGQGISDTQYF.

V gene TRBV4-1 combines with J gene TRBJ2-1; D gene unclear. CDR1 and CDR2 (germline): MGHRA, YSYEKL. The germline V and J ends were trimmed by 2 bases and 0 bases, with 14 bases remaining between them. This CDR3 has 17 amino acids. The chain's CDR3 is CASSQIPGVSSYNEQFF. CDR3 nucleotides: TGCGCCAGCAGCCAAATCCCCGGAGTAAGCTCCTACAATGAGCAGTTCTTC.

The chain has TRBV3-1 and TRBJ2-1; TRBD2 aligns across 8 bases. The CDR3 consists of 17 residues. The ends lost 0 bases at V and 2 bases at J; junction bases unmatched: 6. Germline V gene lookup returns CDR1 LGHDT and CDR2 YNNKEL (reference sequence). The CDR3 protein is CASSQEGRGAAYNEQFF. DNA of the CDR3: TGTGCCAGCAGCCAAGAAGGGCGGGGGGCCGCCTACAATGAGCAGTTCTTC.

This clonotype was observed a few times. The chain has TRBV18 and TRBJ2-5; D not certain. Germline V gene data show CDR1 as KGHSH and CDR2 as LQKENI. Trimming left V 4 bases short and J 2 bases short, with 17 bases between. There are 16 residues in the CDR3. CDR3 coding DNA: TGTGCCAGCTCACGACTCGGGCCGGGTACACAAGAGACCCAGTACTTC. Translated, it gives CASSRLGPGTQETQYF. Full variable domain (outside the CDR3, taken from reference TRBV18 and TRBJ2-5): NAGVMQNPRHLVRRRGQEARLRCSPMKGHSHVYWYRQLPEEGLKFMVYLQKENIIDESGMPKERFSAEFPKEGPSILRIQQVVRGDSAAYFCASSRLGPGTQETQYFGPGTRLLVL.

At least ten counts were recorded for this clonotype. An end of the junction does not agree with germline; a read error may underlie this. The J gene is TRBJ2-7, the V gene TRBV5-1, with 8 nucleotides matching TRBD2. Germline V gives CDR1 SGHRS, CDR2 YFSETQ. The CDR3 runs 15 residues. The CDR3 coding sequence is TGTGCCAGCAGCCTAGCCGGCGGGGGGACCTACGAGCAGTACTTC. This gives the protein CASSLAGGGTYEQYF.

The table lists this clonotype with a few counts. The chain links TRBV24-1 to TRBJ2-3, with D unresolved. Germline CDR1 reads KGHDR; CDR2 reads SFDVKD. This CDR3 has 13 residues. Trimming pared 6 bases from V and 1 base from J, leaving 7 bases between. This CDR3 reads CATSRQGTDTQYF. CDR3 nucleotide sequence: TGTGCCACCAGTCGGCAGGGCACAGATACGCAGTATTTT.

This clonotype was counted between two and nine times. This chain uses TRBV6-1 with TRBJ2-7, with 10 positions matching TRBD2. V lost 5 bases and J lost 0; bases outside the gene matches: 10. The CDR3 is 17 residues long. In germline, CDR1 is MNHNS, CDR2 SASEGT. The CDR3 coding sequence is TGTGCCAGCAGTCGCTCCGGACTAGCGGCCAACTCCTACGAGCAGTACTTC. It is translated as CASSRSGLAANSYEQYF.

This clonotype occurred a few times. The chain carries TRBV6-1 and TRBJ2-5; TRBD1 might be the D (6 bases). The CDR3 length is 14 residues. In germline, CDR1 is MNHNS, CDR2 SASEGT. The germline V and J ends were trimmed by 6 bases and 5 bases, with 16 bases remaining between them. CDR3 sequence (DNA): TGTGCCAGCAGCAATACAGGGTCTGGTGAGACCCAGTACTTC. This translates into CASSNTGSGETQYF.

The V call is TRBV4-1, the J call TRBJ2-7; TRBD2 aligns across 7 bases. With V trimmed by 1 base and J by 2 bases, 11 bases remained unmatched. Germline V gene data show CDR1 as MGHRA and CDR2 as YSYEKL. The length of the CDR3 is 17 residues. The DNA for the CDR3 is TGCGCCAGCAGCCAAGGGCCTGGGGGGGGGTTCACCTACGAGCAGTACTTC. Amino acids: CASSQGPGGGFTYEQYF.

This clonotype was counted between two and nine times. V usage is TRBV7-2 and J usage is TRBJ2-7; D is ambiguous. Per germline, CDR1 SGHTA and CDR2 FQGNSA. The CDR3 is made up of 12 amino acids. The V and J ends lost 2 bases and 7 bases respectively, with 9 bases between them. The CDR3 region has the DNA TGTGCCAGCAGCTTACTGGCCGGGGAGCAGTACTTC. This sequence encodes CASSLLAGEQYF.

The chain joins TRBV2 to TRBJ2-5; D remains ambiguous. Germline V lookup: CDR1 SNHLY, CDR2 FYNNEI. The CDR3 runs 16 residues. Trimming shortened V by 4 bases and J by 7 bases, and 22 bases separated the two germline ends. CDR3 coding DNA: TGTGCCAGCAGTGTCGAGACTGGAACTTCTGTGGGGACCCAGTACTTC. Amino acid sequence: CASSVETGTSVGTQYF. The variable domain in full, with the rest retrieved from reference TRBV2 and TRBJ2-5, is EPEVTQTPSHQVTQMGQEVILRCVPISNHLYFYWYRQILGQKVEFLVSFYNNEISEKSEIFDDQFSVERPDGSNFTLKIRSTKLEDSAMYFCASSVETGTSVGTQYFGPGTRLLVL.

This clonotype has only a few counts. V gene TRBV9 combines with J gene TRBJ2-2; the match to TRBD2 covers 11 bases. V trimming: 0 bases; J trimming: 5 bases; junction bases outside the gene matches: 9. CDR1 SGDLS and CDR2 YYNGEE come from the germline V gene. CDR3 size: 18 residues. DNA of the CDR3: TGTGCCAGCAGCGTAGGATTAGCGGGAGGGCCGGGTACCGGGGAGCTGTTTTTT. Its translation: CASSVGLAGGPGTGELFF.

The V and J genes are TRBV24-1 and TRBJ2-5; 7 bases line up with TRBD1. From germline, CDR1 is KGHDR and CDR2 SFDVKD. The ends lost 2 bases at V and 2 bases at J; junction bases unmatched: 7. CDR3 length equals 16 residues. The chain's CDR3 is CATSDYGTERQETQYF. The CDR3 region has the DNA TGTGCCACCAGTGATTATGGGACAGAAAGACAAGAGACCCAGTACTTC.

The chain combines TRBV20-1 with TRBJ1-5; D gene ambiguous. The CDR3 is made up of 13 amino acids. The V gene's germline CDR1 is DFQATT and CDR2 SNEGSKA (reference sequence). The V gene lost 5 bases and the J gene lost 2 bases, with 10 bases spanning the gap. In nucleotides, the CDR3 is TGCAGTGCTGACGGCCAAGGCAATCAGCCCCAGCATTTT. Protein sequence: CSADGQGNQPQHF.